This T cell receptor beta chain was identified in a study of patients and donors after allogeneic stem cell transplantation. This clonotype was observed a handful of times. V lost 5 bases and J lost 1, with 17 bases in between. Per the germline V gene, CDR1 is SGHTA and CDR2 is FQGNSA. This CDR3 has 16 amino acids. A single record per CDR3 protein comes from TCRdb applying MiXCR to the RT-PCR reads. The data hold about 960,000 distinct CDR3 sequences, with roughly 17% observed a single time. The sequenced material came from blood, either unsorted or a sorted T cell fraction (not recorded which). This chain connects TRBV7-2 to TRBJ1-2; the D is unclear. This receptor was obtained from a human donor who was either an allogeneic HSCT recipient or a stem cell or donor lymphocyte infusion donor (not recorded which). It is not recorded whose cells these are; they may come from a transplant donor. The CDR3 here is CASSGNFRSLNYGYTF. The CDR3 nucleotides are TGTGCCAGCAGCGGAAACTTCAGAAGCCTTAACTATGGCTACACCTTC.